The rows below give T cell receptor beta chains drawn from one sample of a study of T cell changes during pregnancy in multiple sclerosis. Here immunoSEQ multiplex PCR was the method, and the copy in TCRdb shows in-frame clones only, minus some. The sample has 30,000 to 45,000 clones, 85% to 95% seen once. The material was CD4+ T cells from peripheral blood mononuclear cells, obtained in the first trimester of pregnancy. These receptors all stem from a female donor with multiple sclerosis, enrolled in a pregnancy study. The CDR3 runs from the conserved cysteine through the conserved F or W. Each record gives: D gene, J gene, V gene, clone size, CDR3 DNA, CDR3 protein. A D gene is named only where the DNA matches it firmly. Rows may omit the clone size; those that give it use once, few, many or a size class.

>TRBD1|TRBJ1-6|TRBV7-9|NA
TGTGCCAGCAGCGGGGACAGGGGGACACCCCTCCACTTT
CASSGDRGTPLHF
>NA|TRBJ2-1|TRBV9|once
TGTGCCAGCAGCCCACCCGGTCTTAATAGCGGCTACAATGAGCAGTTCTTC
CASSPPGLNSGYNEQFF
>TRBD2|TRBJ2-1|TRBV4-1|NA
TGCGCCAGCAGTCCCACTAGCGGATACTACAATGAGCAGTTCTTC
CASSPTSGYYNEQFF
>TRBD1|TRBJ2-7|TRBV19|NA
TGTGCCAGTAGTCATGCCCGGGACAGGGTGCCCTACGAGCAGTACTTC
CASSHARDRVPYEQYF
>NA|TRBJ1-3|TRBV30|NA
TGTGCCTGGATATTGGCAGGGGCCTTCTCTGGAAACACCATATATTTT
CAWILAGAFSGNTIYF
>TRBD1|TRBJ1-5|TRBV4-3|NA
TGCGCCAGCAGCCAAGATTACAGGGGGAGCAATCAGCCCCAGCATTTT
CASSQDYRGSNQPQHF
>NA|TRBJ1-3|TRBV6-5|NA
TGTGCCAGCAGCGAGGGGGGGACTGGAAACACCATATATTTT
CASSEGGTGNTIYF
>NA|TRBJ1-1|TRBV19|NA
TGTGCCAGTGGGGGGGTCCGGGGGAACACTGAAGCTTTCTTT
CASGGVRGNTEAFF
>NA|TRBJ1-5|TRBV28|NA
TGTGCCAGCAGTTGGGCAGGGAAAAGCAATCAGCCCCAGCATTTT
CASSWAGKSNQPQHF
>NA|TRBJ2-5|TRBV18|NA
TGTGCCAGCTCAGACAGTCAAGAGACCCAGTACTTC
CASSDSQETQYF
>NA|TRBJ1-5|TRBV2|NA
TGTGCCAGCACTCGGGGGGTTAGCAATCAGCCCCAGCATTTT
CASTRGVSNQPQHF
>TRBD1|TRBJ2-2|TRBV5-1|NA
TGCGCCAGCAGCTCGGGACAGGGGGCCACCGGGGAGCTGTTTTTT
CASSSGQGATGELFF
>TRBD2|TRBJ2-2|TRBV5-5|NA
TGTGCCAGCACCTCTGAAGGACTAGTGGCGACCGGGGAGCTGTTTTTT
CASTSEGLVATGELFF
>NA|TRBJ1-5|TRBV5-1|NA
TGCGCCAGCAGCTTGGCAGGGCAGCGCAATCAGCCCCAGCATTTT
CASSLAGQRNQPQHF
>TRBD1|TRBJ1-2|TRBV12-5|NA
TGTGCTAGTGGTTTGGTACTATCGGACAGGGCTAACTATGGCTACACCTTC
CASGLVLSDRANYGYTF
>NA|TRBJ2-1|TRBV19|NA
TGTGCCAGTAGTATTCTAGAATCTCGGCAGTTCTTC
CASSILESRQFF
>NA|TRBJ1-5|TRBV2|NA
TGTGCCAGCAGTGAAGGGGCGCGGGGTGGCAATCAGCCCCAGCATTTT
CASSEGARGGNQPQHF
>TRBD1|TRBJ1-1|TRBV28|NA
TGTGCCAGCAGCCCTCCCCCGGGACAGGGGATGAACACTGAAGCTTTCTTT
CASSPPPGQGMNTEAFF
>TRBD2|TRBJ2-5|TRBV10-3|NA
TGTGCCATCAGTGCCAGGACTAGCGGGGTTTCGGAGACCCAGTACTTC
CAISARTSGVSETQYF
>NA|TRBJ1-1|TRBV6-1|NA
TGTGCCAGCAGTCGACGGACAGTGAACACTGAAGCTTTCTTT
CASSRRTVNTEAFF
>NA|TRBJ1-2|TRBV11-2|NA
TGTGCCAGCAGCTTAGACAGTACCGTCTATGGCTACACCTTC
CASSLDSTVYGYTF
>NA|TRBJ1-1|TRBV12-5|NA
TGTGCTAGTGGCGACAGTTTGAACACTGAAGCTTTCTTT
CASGDSLNTEAFF
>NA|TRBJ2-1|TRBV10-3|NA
TGTGCCATCAGTGAGTCAGGGGGACCTGCGGGTAATGAGCAGTTCTTC
CAISESGGPAGNEQFF
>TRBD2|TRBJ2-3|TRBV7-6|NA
TGTGCCAGCAGCTTAGGGCTTCTAGCGGGGGGAGATACGCAGTATTTT
CASSLGLLAGGDTQYF
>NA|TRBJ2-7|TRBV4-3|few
TGCGCCAGCAGCCGGACCCCCGGGGGTGTCAACGAGCAGTACTTC
CASSRTPGGVNEQYF
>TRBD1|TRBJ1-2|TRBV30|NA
TGTGCCTGGAGTGACCGGGACAGGGGGAGTCTCTACTATGGCTACACCTTC
CAWSDRDRGSLYYGYTF
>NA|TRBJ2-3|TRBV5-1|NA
TGCGCCAGCAGCCCGAGGGCAGCCACAGATACGCAGTATTTT
CASSPRAATDTQYF
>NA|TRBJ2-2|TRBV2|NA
TGTGCCAGCAGTGAACTCCGGACTACCCTCACCGGGGAGCTGTTTTTT
CASSELRTTLTGELFF
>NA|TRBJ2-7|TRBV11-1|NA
TGTGCCAGCAGTCCGATACAGGGATACTCCTACGAGCAGTACTTC
CASSPIQGYSYEQYF
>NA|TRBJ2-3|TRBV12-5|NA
TGTGCTAGTGGTTTCCCGGGGTCGGGGTCGGTTACAGATACGCAGTATTTT
CASGFPGSGSVTDTQYF
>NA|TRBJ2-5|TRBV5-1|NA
TGCGCCAGCAGCGCTGGGGTATTAGCGGCAAGACAAGAGACCCAGTACTTC
CASSAGVLAARQETQYF
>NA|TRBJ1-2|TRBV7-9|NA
TGTGCCAGCAGCCCCGGGGGGCCCTATGGCTACACCTTC
CASSPGGPYGYTF
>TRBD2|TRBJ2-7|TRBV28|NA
TGTGCCAGCAGCTTGGCGGGAGGTTACGACGAGCAGTACTTC
CASSLAGGYDEQYF
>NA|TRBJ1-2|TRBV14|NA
TGTGCCAGCAGCCTAACTGGACGGGACTGGGTGGTCTATGGCTACACCTTC
CASSLTGRDWVVYGYTF
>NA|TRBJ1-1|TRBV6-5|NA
TGTGCCAGTACCGATTCGGGGAACACTGAAGCTTTCTTT
CASTDSGNTEAFF
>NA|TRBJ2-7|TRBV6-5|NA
TGTGCCAGCAGTCCAGGGGTGAGCTCCTACGAGCAGTACTTC
CASSPGVSSYEQYF
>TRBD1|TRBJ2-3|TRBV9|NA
TGTGCCAGCAGCGGAGGGGGCCATGCAGATACGCAGTATTTT
CASSGGGHADTQYF
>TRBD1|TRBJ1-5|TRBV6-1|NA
TGTGCCAGCAGTGCAGACAGGGTTAGCAATCAGCCCCAGCATTTT
CASSADRVSNQPQHF
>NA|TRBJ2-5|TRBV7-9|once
TGTGCCAGCAGCTGGACAGGGAGGGAGGGAGAGACCCAGTACTTC
CASSWTGREGETQYF
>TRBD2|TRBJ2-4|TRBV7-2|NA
TGTGCCAGCAGCTTAAGGGAGGGCGTAGGCATTCAGTACTTC
CASSLREGVGIQYF
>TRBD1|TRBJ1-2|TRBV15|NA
TGTGCCACCACTCCAGGGGCAGGGGGCGGCTACACCTTC
CATTPGAGGGYTF
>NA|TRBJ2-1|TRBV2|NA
TGTGCCAGCAATCCGCAGGGGCTCGGGAATGAGCAGTTCTTC
CASNPQGLGNEQFF
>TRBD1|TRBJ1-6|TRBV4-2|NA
TGTGCCAGCAGCCAAGTATCACAGGGGCTGGGAAATTCACCCCTCCACTTT
CASSQVSQGLGNSPLHF
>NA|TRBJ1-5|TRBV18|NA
TGTGCCAGCTCCCACGGGACACCTGAGGTGGGTAGTCAGCCCCAGCATTTT
CASSHGTPEVGSQPQHF
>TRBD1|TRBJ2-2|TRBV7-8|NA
TGTGCCAGCAGGCCAGCCGGGACAGCGAACACCGGGGAGCTGTTTTTT
CASRPAGTANTGELFF
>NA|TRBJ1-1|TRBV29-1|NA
TGCAGCGTTGGAAGGGGAGGCACTGAAGCTTTCTTT
CSVGRGGTEAFF
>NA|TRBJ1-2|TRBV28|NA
TGTGCCAGCTCCCTTCAAGCCTTTCTGGGCTACACCTTC
CASSLQAFLGYTF
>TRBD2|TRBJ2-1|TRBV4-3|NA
TGCGCCAGCAGCCAAGGAGAGGGCGGGGGATCCTACAATGAGCAGTTCTTC
CASSQGEGGGSYNEQFF
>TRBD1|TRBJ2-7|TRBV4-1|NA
TGCGCCAGCAGCCATGACAGGGCCCCCTCCTACGAGCAGTACTTC
CASSHDRAPSYEQYF
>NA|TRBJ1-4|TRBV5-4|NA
TGTGCCAGCAGCTTGCAAGGGGCGCAGGGTGAAAAACTGTTTTTT
CASSLQGAQGEKLFF
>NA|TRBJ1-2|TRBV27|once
TGTGCCAGCAGTTTCTCCAGGGGATATGGCTACACCTTC
CASSFSRGYGYTF
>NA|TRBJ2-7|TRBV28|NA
TGTGCCAGCAGTTGGGCACAGGTCTACGAGCAGTACTTC
CASSWAQVYEQYF